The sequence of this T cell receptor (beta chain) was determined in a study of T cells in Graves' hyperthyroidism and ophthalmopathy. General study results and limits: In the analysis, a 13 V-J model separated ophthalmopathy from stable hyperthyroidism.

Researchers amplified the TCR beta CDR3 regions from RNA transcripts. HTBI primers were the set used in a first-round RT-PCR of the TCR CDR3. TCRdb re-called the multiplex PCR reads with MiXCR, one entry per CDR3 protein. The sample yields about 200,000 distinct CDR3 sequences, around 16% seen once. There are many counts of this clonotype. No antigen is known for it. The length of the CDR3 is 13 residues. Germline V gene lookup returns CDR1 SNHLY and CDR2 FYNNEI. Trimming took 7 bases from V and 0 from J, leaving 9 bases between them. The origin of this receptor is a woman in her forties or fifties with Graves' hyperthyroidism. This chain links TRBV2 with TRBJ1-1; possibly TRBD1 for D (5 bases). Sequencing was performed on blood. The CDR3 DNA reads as TGTGCCAGCAAGACAGAGATGAACACTGAAGCTTTCTTT. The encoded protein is CASKTEMNTEAFF.